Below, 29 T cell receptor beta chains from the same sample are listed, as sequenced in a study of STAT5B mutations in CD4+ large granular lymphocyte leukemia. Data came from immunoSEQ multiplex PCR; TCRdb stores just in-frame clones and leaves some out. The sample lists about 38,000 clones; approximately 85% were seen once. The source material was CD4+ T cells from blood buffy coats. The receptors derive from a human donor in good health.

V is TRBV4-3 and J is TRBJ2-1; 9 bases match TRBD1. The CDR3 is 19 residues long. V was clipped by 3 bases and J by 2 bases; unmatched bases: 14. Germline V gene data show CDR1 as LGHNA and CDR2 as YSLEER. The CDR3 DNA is TGCGCCAGCAGCCAGCAGGGACAGGGAATGTCTGGGACCTACAATGAGCAGTTCTTC. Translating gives CASSQQGQGMSGTYNEQFF.

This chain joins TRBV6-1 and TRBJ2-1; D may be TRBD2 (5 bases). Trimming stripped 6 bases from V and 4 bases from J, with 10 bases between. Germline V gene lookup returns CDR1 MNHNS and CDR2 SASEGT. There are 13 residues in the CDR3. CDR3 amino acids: CASSILEYNEQFF. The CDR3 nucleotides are TGTGCCAGCAGCATACTAGAATACAATGAGCAGTTCTTC.

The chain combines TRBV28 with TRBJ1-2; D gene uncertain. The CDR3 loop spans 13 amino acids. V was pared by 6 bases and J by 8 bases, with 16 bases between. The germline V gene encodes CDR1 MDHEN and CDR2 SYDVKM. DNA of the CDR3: TGTGCCAGCAGCCTACGGGCAGATCAGGGCTACACCTTC. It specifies CASSLRADQGYTF.

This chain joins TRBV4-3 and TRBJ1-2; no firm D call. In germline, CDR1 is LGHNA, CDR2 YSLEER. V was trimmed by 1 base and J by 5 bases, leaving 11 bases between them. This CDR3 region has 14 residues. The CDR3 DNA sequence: TGCGCCAGCAGCCAAGGAAACGGTCTATATGGCTACACCTTC. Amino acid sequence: CASSQGNGLYGYTF.

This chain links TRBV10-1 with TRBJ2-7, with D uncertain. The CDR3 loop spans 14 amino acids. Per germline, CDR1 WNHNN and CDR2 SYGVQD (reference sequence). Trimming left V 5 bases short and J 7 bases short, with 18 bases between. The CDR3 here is CASSKGGVGLEQYF. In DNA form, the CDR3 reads TGCGCCAGCAGTAAAGGTGGCGTGGGGTTGGAGCAGTACTTC.

CDR3 DNA sequence: TGTGCCAGCAGCGTAGAGGGGGTGGGACTAGAGTGGGAGACCCAGTACTTC. Translation: CASSVEGVGLEWETQYF. The V call is TRBV9, the J call TRBJ2-5, with 8 bases identical to TRBD2. The CDR3 sequence is 17 residues long. Germline CDR1 reads SGDLS; CDR2 reads YYNGEE. V shed 0 bases, J shed 5 bases, and the junction held 12 bases outside the gene matches.

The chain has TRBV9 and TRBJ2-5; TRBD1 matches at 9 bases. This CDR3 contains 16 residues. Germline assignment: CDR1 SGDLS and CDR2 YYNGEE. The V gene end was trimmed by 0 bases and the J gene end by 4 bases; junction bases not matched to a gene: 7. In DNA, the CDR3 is TGTGCCAGCAGCGTAGCTCCGGGACAGGGAGGAGAGACCCAGTACTTC. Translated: CASSVAPGQGGETQYF. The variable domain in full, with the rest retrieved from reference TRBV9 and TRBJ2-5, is DSGVTQTPKHLITATGQRVTLRCSPRSGDLSVYWYQQSLDQGLQFLIQYYNGEERAKGNILERFSAQQFPDLHSELNLSSLELGDSALYFCASSVAPGQGGETQYFGPGTRLLVL.

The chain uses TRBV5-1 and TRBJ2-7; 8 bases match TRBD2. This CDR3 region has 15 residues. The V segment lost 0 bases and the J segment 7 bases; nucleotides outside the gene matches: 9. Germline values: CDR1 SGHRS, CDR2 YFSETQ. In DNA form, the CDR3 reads TGCGCCAGCAGCTTGGCCGGAAATAGCGGGAATGAGCAGTACTTC. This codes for CASSLAGNSGNEQYF.

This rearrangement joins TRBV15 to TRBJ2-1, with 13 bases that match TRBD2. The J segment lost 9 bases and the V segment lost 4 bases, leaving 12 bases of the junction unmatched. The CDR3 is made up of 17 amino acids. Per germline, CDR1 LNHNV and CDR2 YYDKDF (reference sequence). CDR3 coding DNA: TGTGCCACCAGCAAAAAACTAGCGGGGGGGCCTGGGACTGAGCAGTTCTTC. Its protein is CATSKKLAGGPGTEQFF.

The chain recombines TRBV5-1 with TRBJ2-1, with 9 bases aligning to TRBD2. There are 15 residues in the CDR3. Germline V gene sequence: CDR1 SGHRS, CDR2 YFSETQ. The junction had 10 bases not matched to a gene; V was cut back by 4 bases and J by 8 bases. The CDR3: CASSLGLAGVDEQFF. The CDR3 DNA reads TGCGCCAGCAGCCTTGGTTTAGCGGGGGTGGATGAGCAGTTCTTC.

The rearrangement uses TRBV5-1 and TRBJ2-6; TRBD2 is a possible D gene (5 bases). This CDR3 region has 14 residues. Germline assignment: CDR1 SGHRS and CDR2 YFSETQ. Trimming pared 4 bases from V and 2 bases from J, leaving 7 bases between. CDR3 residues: CASSPRAGANVLTF. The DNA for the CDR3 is TGCGCCAGCAGCCCGAGGGCTGGGGCCAACGTCCTGACTTTC.

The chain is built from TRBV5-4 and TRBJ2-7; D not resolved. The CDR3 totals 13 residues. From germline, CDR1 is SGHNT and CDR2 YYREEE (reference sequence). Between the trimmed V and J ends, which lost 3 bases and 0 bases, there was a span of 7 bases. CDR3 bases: TGTGCCAGCAGCTCCGGATACTCCTACGAGCAGTACTTC. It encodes CASSSGYSYEQYF.

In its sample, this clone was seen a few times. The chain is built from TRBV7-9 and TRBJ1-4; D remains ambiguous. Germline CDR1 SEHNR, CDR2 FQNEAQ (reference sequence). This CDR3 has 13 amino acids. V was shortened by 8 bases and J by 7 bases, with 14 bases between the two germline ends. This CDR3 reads CASRQARGEKLFF. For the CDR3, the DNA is TGTGCCAGCCGGCAGGCCCGGGGTGAAAAACTGTTTTTT.

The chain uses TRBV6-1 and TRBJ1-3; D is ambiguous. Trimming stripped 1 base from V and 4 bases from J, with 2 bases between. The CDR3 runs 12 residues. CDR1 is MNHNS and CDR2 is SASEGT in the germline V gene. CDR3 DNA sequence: TGTGCCAGCAGTGAAGGGGGAAACACCATATATTTT. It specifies CASSEGGNTIYF.

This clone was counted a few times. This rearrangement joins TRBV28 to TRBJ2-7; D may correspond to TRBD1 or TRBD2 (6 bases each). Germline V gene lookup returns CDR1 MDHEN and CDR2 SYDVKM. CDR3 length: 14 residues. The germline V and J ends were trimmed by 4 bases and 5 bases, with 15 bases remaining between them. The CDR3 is CASSSRRGRNEQYF. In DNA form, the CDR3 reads TGTGCCAGCAGTTCACGAAGGGGGAGGAACGAGCAGTACTTC.

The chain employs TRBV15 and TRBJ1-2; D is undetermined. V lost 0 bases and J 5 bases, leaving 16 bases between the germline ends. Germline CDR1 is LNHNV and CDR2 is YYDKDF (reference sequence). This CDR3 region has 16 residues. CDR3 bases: TGTGCCACCAGCAGAGAGAGGAGTAAGAAGGGATATGGCTACACCTTC. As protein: CATSRERSKKGYGYTF.

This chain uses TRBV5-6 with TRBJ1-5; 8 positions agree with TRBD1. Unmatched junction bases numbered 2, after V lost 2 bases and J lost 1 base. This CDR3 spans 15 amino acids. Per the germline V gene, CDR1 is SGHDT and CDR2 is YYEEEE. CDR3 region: CASSFRGPSNQPQHF. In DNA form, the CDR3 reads TGTGCCAGCAGCTTCAGGGGGCCGAGCAATCAGCCCCAGCATTTT. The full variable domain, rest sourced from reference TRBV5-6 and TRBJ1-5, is DAGVTQSPTHLIKTRGQQVTLRCSPKSGHDTVSWYQQALGQGPQFIFQYYEEEERQRGNFPDRFSGHQFPNYSSELNVNALLLGDSALYLCASSFRGPSNQPQHFGDGTRLSIL.

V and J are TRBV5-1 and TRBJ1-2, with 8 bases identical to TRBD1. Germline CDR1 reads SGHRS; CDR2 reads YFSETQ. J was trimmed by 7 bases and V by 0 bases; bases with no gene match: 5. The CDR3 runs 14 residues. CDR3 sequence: CASSLETGGRGYTF. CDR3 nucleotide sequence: TGCGCCAGCAGCTTGGAAACAGGGGGTCGTGGCTACACCTTC.

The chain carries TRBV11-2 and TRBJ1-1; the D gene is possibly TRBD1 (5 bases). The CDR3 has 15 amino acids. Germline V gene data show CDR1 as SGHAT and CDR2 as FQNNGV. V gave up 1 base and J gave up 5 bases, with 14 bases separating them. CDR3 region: CASSLAGAGETEAFF. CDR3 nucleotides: TGTGCCAGCAGCTTAGCCGGGGCCGGGGAAACTGAAGCTTTCTTT.

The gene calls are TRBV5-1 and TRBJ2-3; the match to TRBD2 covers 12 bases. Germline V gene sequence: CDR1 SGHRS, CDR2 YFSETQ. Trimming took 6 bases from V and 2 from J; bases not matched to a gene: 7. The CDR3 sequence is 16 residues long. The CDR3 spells CASNLGLAGYTDTQYF. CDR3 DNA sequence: TGCGCCAGCAACTTAGGACTAGCGGGGTACACAGATACGCAGTATTTT.

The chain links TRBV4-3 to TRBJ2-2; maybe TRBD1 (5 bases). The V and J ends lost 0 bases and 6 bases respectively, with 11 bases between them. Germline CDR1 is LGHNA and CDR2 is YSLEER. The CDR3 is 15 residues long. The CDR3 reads CASSQEGQGPGELFF. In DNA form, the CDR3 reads TGCGCCAGCAGCCAAGAAGGCCAGGGCCCCGGGGAGCTGTTTTTT.

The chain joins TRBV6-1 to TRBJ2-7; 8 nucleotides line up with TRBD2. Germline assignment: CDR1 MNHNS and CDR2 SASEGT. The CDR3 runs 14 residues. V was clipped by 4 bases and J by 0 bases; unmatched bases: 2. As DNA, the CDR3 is TGTGCCAGCAGTGTAACTAGCGGCTCCTACGAGCAGTACTTC. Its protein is CASSVTSGSYEQYF.

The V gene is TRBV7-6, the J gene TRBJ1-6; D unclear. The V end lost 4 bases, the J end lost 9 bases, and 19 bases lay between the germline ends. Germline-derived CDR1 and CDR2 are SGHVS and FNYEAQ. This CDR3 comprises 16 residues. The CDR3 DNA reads TGTGCCAGCAGCTCGCAGGAACCGGCAGCAGGTTCACCCCTCCACTTT. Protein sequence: CASSSQEPAAGSPLHF.

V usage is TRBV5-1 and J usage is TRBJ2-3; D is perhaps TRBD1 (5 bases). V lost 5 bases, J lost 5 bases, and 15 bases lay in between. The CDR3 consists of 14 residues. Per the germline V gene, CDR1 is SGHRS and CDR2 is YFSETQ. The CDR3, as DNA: TGCGCCAGCAGGGGGCTGGTAATTGGAGATACGCAGTATTTT. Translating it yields CASRGLVIGDTQYF.

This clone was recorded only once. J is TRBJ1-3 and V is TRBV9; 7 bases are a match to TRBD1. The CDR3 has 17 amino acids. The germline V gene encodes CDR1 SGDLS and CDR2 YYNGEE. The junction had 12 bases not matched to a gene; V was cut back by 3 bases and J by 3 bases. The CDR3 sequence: CASSEHWDSLIGNTIYF. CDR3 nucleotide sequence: TGTGCCAGCAGCGAACACTGGGACAGCCTAATTGGAAACACCATATATTTT.

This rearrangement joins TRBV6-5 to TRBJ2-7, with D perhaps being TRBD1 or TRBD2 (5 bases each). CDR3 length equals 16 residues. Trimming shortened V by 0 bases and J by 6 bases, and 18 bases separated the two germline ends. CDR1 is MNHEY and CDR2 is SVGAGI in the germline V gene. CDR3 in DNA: TGTGCCAGCAGTTACTCGAGGGAAGCTTTAGGGGTCGAGCAGTACTTC. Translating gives CASSYSREALGVEQYF.

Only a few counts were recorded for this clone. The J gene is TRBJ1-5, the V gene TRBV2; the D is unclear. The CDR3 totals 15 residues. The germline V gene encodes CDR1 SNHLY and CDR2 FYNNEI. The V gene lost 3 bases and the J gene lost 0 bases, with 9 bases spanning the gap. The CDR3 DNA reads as TGTGCCAGCAGTGAGCCCGGGTCTAGCAATCAGCCCCAGCATTTT. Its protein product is CASSEPGSSNQPQHF.

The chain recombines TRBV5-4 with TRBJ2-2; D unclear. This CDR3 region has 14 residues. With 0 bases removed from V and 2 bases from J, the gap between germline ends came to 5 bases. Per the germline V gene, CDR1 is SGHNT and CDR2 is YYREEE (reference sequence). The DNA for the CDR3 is TGTGCCAGCAGCTTGGCGCCCAACACCGGGGAGCTGTTTTTT. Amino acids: CASSLAPNTGELFF.

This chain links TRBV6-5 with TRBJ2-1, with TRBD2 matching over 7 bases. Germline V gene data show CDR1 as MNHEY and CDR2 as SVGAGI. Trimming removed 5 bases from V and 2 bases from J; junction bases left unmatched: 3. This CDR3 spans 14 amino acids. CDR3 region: CASSPGTTYNEQFF. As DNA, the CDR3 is TGTGCCAGCAGTCCCGGGACTACCTACAATGAGCAGTTCTTC.